The source of this TCR beta chain is a study of CD8 T cells in Susac syndrome. This CDR3 is built from 15 residues. V lost 2 bases and J lost 5; bases outside the gene matches: 3. Per germline, CDR1 MGHRA and CDR2 YSYEKL. This clonotype was counted between two and nine times. Random-hexamer reverse transcription was applied to roughly 0.5 to 1 ug RNA. TCRdb fed the immunoSEQ multiplex PCR reads into MiXCR, producing one record per CDR3 protein. This table has some 95,000 distinct CDR3 sequences, approximately 95% appearing once. TCR beta was sequenced from blood CD8+ and CD4+ T cells. TEMRA cells were enriched by FACS, and CD4+ and CD8+ T cells were negatively isolated.

This TCR came from a human donor in good health. The sample consisted of CD8+ T cells from PBMCs. The J gene is TRBJ2-7, the V gene TRBV4-1; 13 nucleotides agree with TRBD2. The CDR3 sequence: CASSQTSGGANEQYF. CDR3 nucleotides: TGCGCCAGCAGCCAAACTAGCGGGGGGGCCAACGAGCAGTACTTC.